A selection of T cell receptor beta chains follows, all from one sample in a study of Graves' ophthalmopathy and Graves' hyperthyroidism. TCRdb itself ran the multiplex PCR reads through MiXCR, one entry per CDR3 protein. This sample yields about 500,000 distinct CDR3 sequences, of which approximately 15% are seen a single time; over 7.5% belongs to the top ten. Sequenced: blood. These receptors all stem from a woman aged 25 to 39 with Graves' ophthalmopathy. Both conserved end residues are part of each CDR3. A D gene is named only where the DNA matches it firmly. The listing skips clone size in some rows; elsewhere it reads once, few, many or a size class.

-,TRBV6-5,many,TRBJ2-6,TGTGCCAGCAGTTTCCAGGGTGGTGGGGCCAACGTCCTGACTTTC,CASSFQGGGANVLTF
TRBD2,TRBV20-1,many,TRBJ2-7,TGCAGTGCTAGAGGTCTAGCGGGACGCTACGAGCAGTACTTC,CSARGLAGRYEQYF
-,TRBV24-1,many,TRBJ1-1,TGTGCCACCAGTGATTTGCCCGCGGGCCGGAACACTGAAGCTTTCTTT,CATSDLPAGRNTEAFF
-,TRBV4-1,-,TRBJ2-4,TGCGCCAGCAGCCATTCAAGATCCATTCAGTACTTC,CASSHSRSIQYF
-,TRBV2,many,TRBJ1-3,TGTGCCAGCAGTGTGACGCTCACCATATATTTT,CASSVTLTIYF
-,TRBV5-1,many,TRBJ2-7,TGCGCCAGCAGCTTGCCGGGACACGAGCAGTACTTC,CASSLPGHEQYF
TRBD1,TRBV28,many,TRBJ1-2,TGTGCCACCCCCCTGCCGGGACAGGTCCATGGCTACACCTTC,CATPLPGQVHGYTF
-,TRBV15,many,TRBJ2-5,TGTGCCACCAGGAGGGGGGGTGAGGAGACCCAGTACTTC,CATRRGGEETQYF
-,TRBV12-3/TRBV12-4,many,TRBJ2-1,TGTGCCAGCAGTACCGGGACGGACAATGAGCAGTTCTTC,CASSTGTDNEQFF
-,TRBV19,many,TRBJ1-1,TGTGCCAGTAGTACCACAGGGAAGAACACTGAAGCTTTCTTT,CASSTTGKNTEAFF
-,TRBV6-5,many,TRBJ2-5,TGTGCCAGCAGTTACTCGGGGGGGGGCCCAAGGTCCCAGTACTTC,CASSYSGGGPRSQYF
TRBD2,TRBV20-1,-,TRBJ2-7,TGCAGTGCTAGAGCTCCAGAGGCCACGGGAGGGCCGAGGGAGCAGTACTTC,CSARAPEATGGPREQYF
-,TRBV10-3,many,TRBJ2-7,TGTGCCATCAGTGGGGGGAGAGGCCTGCACGAGCAGTACTTC,CAISGGRGLHEQYF